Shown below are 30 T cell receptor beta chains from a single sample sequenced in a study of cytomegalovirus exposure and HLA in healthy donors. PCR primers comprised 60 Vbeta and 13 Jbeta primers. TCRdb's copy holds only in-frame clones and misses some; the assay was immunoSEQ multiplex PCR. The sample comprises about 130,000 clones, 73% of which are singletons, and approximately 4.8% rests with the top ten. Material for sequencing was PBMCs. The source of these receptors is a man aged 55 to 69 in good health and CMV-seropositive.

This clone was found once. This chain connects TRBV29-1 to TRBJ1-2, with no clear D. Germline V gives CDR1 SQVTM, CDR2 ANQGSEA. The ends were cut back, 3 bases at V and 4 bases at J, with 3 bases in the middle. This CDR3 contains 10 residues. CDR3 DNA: TGCAGCGTTGACAGCTATGGCTACACCTTC. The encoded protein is CSVDSYGYTF.

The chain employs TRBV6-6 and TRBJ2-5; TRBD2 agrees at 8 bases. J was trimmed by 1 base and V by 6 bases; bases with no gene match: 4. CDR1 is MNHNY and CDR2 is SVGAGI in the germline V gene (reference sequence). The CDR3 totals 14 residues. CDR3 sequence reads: CASSDGGAQETQYF. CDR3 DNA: TGTGCCAGCAGCGACGGGGGGGCCCAAGAGACCCAGTACTTC.

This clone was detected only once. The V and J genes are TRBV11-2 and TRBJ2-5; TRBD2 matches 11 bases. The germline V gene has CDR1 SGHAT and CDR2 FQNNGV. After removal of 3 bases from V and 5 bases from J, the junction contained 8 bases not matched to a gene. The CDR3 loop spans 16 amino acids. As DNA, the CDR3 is TGTGCCAGCAGCTTCCACGGACTAGCGGGCGGGGAGACCCAGTACTTC. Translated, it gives CASSFHGLAGGETQYF.

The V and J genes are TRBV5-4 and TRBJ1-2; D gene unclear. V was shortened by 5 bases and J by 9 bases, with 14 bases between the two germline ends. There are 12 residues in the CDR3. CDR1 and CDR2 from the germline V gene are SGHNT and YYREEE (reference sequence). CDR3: CASRSWEGSYTF. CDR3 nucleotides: TGTGCCAGCAGATCATGGGAGGGTAGCTACACCTTC.

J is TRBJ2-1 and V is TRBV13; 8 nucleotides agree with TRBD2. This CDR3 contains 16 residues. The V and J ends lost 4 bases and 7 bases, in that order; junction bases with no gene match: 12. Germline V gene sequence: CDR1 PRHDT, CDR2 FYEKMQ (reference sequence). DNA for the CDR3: TGTGCCAGCAGCTCTTACTCCAGCGGGGGTCGAAATGAGCAGTTCTTC. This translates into CASSSYSSGGRNEQFF. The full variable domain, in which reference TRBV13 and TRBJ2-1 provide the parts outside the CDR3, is AAGVIQSPRHLIKEKRETATLKCYPIPRHDTVYWYQQGPGQDPQFLISFYEKMQSDKGSIPDRFSAQQFSDYHSELNMSSLELGDSALYFCASSSYSSGGRNEQFFGPGTRLTVL.

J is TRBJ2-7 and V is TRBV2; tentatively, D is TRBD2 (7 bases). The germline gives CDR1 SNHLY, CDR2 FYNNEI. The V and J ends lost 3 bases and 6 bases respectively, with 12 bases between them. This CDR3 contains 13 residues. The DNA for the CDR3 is TGTGCCAGCAGTGATGGGGGGGCCCCCGAGCAGTACTTC. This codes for CASSDGGAPEQYF. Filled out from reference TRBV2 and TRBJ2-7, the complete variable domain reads EPEVTQTPSHQVTQMGQEVILRCVPISNHLYFYWYRQILGQKVEFLVSFYNNEISEKSEIFDDQFSVERPDGSNFTLKIRSTKLEDSAMYFCASSDGGAPEQYFGPGTRLTVT.

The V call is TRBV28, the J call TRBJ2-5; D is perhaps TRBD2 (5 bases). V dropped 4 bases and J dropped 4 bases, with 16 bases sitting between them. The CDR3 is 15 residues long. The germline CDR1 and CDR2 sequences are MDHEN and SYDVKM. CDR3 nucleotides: TGTGCCAGCAGTTCCCCCTTGGGAGCGGCAGAGACCCAGTACTTC. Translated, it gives CASSSPLGAAETQYF.

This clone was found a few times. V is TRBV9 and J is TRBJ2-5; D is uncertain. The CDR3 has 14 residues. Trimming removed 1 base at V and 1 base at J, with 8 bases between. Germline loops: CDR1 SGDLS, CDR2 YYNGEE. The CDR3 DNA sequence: TGTGCCAGCAGCGTAACTATGATCCAAGAGACCCAGTACTTC. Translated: CASSVTMIQETQYF.

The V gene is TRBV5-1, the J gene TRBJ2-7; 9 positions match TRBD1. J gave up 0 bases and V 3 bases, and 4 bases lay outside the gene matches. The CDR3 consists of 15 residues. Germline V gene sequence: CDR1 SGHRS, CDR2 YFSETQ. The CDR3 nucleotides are TGCGCCAGCAGCTCCGGGACAGGGAGCTCCTACGAGCAGTACTTC. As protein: CASSSGTGSSYEQYF.

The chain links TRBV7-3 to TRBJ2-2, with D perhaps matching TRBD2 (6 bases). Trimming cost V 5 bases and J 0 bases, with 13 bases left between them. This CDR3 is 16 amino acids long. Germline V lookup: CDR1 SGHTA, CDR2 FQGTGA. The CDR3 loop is CASSPQAGANTGELFF. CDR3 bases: TGTGCCAGCAGCCCGCAAGCGGGCGCGAACACCGGGGAGCTGTTTTTT.

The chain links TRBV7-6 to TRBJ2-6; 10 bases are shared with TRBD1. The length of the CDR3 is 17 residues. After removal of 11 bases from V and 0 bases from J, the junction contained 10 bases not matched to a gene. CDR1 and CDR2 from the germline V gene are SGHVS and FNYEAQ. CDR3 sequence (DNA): TGTGCCGCCGGTACGGGACAGGGGAACTCTGGGGCCAACGTCCTGACTTTC. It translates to CAAGTGQGNSGANVLTF.

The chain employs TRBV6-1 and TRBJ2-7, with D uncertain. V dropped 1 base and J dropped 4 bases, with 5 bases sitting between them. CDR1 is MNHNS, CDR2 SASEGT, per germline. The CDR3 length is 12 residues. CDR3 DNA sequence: TGTGCCAGCAGTGAAGTAATGTACGAGCAGTACTTC. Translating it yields CASSEVMYEQYF.

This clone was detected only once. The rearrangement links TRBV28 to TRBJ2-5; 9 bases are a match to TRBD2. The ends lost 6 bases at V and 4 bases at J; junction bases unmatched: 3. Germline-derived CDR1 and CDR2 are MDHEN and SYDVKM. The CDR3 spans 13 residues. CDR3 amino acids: CASRGLARETQYF. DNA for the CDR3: TGTGCCAGCAGAGGACTAGCGAGAGAGACCCAGTACTTC.

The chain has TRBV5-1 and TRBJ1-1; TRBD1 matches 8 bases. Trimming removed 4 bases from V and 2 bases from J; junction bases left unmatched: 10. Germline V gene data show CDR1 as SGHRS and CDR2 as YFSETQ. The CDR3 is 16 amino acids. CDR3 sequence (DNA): TGCGCCAGCAGCGCTGACAGGGGCCAACTTAACACTGAAGCTTTCTTT. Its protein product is CASSADRGQLNTEAFF.

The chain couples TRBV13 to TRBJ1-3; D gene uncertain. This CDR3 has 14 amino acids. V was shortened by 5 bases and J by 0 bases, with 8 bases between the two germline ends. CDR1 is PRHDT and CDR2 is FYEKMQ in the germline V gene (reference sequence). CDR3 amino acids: CASSRAVSGNTIYF. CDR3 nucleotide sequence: TGTGCCAGCAGCCGCGCCGTCTCTGGAAACACCATATATTTT.

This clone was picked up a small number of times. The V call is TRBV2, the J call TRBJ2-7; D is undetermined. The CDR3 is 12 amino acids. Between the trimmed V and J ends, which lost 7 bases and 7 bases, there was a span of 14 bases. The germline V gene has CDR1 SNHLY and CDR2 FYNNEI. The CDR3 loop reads CASTSPVREQYF. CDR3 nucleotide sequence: TGTGCCAGCACCTCTCCCGTTCGGGAGCAGTACTTC.

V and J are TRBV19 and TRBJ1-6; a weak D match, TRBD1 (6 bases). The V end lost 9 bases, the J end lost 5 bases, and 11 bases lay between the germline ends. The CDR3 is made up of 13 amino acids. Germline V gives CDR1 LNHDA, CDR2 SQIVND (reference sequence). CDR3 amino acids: CASGQPNNSPLHF. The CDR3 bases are TGTGCCAGCGGACAGCCCAATAATTCACCCCTCCACTTT.

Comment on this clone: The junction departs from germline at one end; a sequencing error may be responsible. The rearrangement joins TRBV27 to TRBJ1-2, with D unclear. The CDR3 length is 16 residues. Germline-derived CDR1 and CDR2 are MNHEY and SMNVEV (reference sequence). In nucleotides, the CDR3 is TGTGCCAGCAGTGGCGGAGCGAGTACTGATAACTATGGCTACCCCTTC. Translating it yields CASSGGASTDNYGYPF.

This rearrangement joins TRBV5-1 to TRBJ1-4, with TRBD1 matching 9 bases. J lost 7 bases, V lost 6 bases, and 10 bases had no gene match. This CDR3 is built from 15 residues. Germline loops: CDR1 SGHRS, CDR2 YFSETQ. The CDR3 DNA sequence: TGCGCCAGCACCCTAATCGGGACAGGGTTTGAAAAACTGTTTTTT. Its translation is CASTLIGTGFEKLFF.

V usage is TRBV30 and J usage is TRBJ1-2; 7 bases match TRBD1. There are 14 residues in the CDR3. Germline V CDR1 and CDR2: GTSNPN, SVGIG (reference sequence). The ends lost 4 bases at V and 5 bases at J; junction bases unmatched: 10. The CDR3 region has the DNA TGTGCCTGGAAAAAACGGGACAGCTGGTATGGCTACACCTTC. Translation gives CAWKKRDSWYGYTF. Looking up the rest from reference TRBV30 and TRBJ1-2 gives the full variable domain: SQTIHQWPATLVQPVGSPLSLECTVEGTSNPNLYWYRQAAGRGLQLLFYSVGIGQISSEVPQNLSASRPQDRQFILSSKKLLLSDSGFYLCAWKKRDSWYGYTFGSGTRLTVV.

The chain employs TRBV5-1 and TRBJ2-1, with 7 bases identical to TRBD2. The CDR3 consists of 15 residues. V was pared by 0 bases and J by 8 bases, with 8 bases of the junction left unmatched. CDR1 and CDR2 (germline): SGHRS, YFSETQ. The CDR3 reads CASSLAGRAIDEQFF. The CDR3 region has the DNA TGCGCCAGCAGCTTGGCAGGGAGGGCAATAGATGAGCAGTTCTTC.

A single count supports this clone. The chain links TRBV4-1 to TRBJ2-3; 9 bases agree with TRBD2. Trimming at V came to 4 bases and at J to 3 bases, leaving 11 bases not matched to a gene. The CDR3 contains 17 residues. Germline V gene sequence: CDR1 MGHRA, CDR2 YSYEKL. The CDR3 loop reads CASSPRSAGGPTDTQYF. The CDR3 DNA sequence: TGCGCCAGCAGCCCGAGATCTGCGGGGGGGCCTACAGATACGCAGTATTTT.

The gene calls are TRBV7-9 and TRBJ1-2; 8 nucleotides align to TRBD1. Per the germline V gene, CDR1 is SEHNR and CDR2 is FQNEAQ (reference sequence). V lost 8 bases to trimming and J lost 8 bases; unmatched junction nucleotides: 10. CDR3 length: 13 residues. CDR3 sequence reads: CASGRTGFVGYTF. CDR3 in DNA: TGTGCCAGCGGAAGGACAGGGTTCGTCGGCTACACCTTC.

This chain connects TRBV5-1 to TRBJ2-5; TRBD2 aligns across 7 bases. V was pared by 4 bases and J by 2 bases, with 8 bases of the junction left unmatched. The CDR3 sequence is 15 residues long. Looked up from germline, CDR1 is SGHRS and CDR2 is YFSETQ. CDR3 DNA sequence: TGCGCCAGCAGCCCCGGGACTATCTCGCAAGAGACCCAGTACTTC. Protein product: CASSPGTISQETQYF.

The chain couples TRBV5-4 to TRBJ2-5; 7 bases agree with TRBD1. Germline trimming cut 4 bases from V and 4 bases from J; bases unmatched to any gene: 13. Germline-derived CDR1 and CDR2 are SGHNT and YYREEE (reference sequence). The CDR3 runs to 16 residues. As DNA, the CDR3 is TGTGCCAGCAGCGACCCTCAGGGGGAGTCGGGAGAGACCCAGTACTTC. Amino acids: CASSDPQGESGETQYF.

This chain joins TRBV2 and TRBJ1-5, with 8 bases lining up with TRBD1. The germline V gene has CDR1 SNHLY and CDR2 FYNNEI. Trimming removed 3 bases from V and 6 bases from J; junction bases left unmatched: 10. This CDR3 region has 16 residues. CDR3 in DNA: TGTGCCAGCAGTGATAGGGGGGACAGGTTAATTCAGCCCCAGCATTTT. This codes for CASSDRGDRLIQPQHF.

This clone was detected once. Written as DNA, the CDR3 is TGTGCCAGCAGCACAAGACTTATCTCTAGCACAGATACGCAGTATTTT. Its translation: CASSTRLISSTDTQYF. The chain couples TRBV9 to TRBJ2-3; no reliable D call. V was trimmed by 4 bases and J by 0 bases, leaving 15 bases between them. This CDR3 comprises 16 residues. The germline CDR1 and CDR2 sequences are SGDLS and YYNGEE.

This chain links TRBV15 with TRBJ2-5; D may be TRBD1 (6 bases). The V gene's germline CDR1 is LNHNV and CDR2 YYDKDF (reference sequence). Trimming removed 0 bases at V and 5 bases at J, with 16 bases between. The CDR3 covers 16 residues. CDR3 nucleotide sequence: TGTGCCACCAGCAGAGAGCGGGTGGGGGCAGGGGAGACCCAGTACTTC. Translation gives CATSRERVGAGETQYF.

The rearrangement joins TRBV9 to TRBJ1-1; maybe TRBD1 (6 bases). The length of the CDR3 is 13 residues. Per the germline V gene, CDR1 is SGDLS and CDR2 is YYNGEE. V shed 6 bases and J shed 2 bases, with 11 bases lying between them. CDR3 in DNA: TGTGCCAGCAACCCGGGACATAACACTGAAGCTTTCTTT. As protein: CASNPGHNTEAFF.

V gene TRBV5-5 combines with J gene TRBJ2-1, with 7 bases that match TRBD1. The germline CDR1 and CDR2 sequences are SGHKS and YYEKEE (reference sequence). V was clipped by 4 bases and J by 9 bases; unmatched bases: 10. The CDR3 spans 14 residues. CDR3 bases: TGTGCCAGCAGCCCAACGGGACAGCAGGGTGAGCAGTTCTTC. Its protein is CASSPTGQQGEQFF.